The rows below give T cell receptor beta chains drawn from one sample of a study of neoadjuvant anti-PD-1 for oral cavity cancer. The data were produced by immunoSEQ multiplex PCR, yet TCRdb's version contains in-frame clones alone and is incomplete. This sample carries 60,000 to 80,000 clones, approximately 80% of them seen once, and the ten largest clones take roughly 2.6%. Sample: PBMCs, taken before nivolumab (anti-PD-1) treatment. The source is a person between 35 and 79 years old with oral cavity squamous cell carcinoma. The CDR3 runs from the conserved cysteine through the conserved F or W. A D gene is named only where the DNA matches it firmly. Clone size is given for some rows only: seen once, a few or many times, or a class if the clone is expanded.

- | TRBD2 | TRBJ2-1 | TRBV15 | CATSRGAGGNEQFF | TGTGCCACCAGCAGAGGAGCGGGAGGGAATGAGCAGTTCTTC
- | - | TRBJ1-1 | TRBV11-2 | CASSLEVRAGTFF | TGTGCCAGCAGCTTAGAAGTGAGGGCAGGAACTTTCTTT
- | TRBD1 | TRBJ2-7 | TRBV27 | CASSRQGAYEQYF | TGTGCCAGCAGTAGACAGGGGGCGTACGAGCAGTACTTC
- | - | TRBJ1-4 | TRBV2 | CASRQGYLRAEKLFF | TGTGCCAGCAGACAGGGTTACTTGCGGGCCGAAAAACTGTTTTTT
- | TRBD1 | TRBJ1-6 | TRBV4-1 | CASSQDPTGKSSPLHF | TGCGCCAGCAGCCAAGATCCGACAGGGAAGAGTTCACCCCTCCACTTT
- | TRBD2 | TRBJ2-1 | TRBV25-1 | CASSGLQGLGYNEQFF | TGTGCCAGCAGTGGGCTTCAGGGACTAGGGTACAATGAGCAGTTCTTC
- | TRBD2 | TRBJ2-1 | TRBV6-5 | CASSWRLAGHNEQFF | TGTGCCAGCAGCTGGCGACTAGCGGGACACAATGAGCAGTTCTTC
- | - | TRBJ2-1 | TRBV7-9 | CASSLARDGRRFF | TGTGCCAGCAGCTTAGCGCGAGACGGTCGCCGGTTCTTC
- | TRBD1 | TRBJ2-5 | TRBV7-8 | CASSLARGRRETQYF | TGTGCCAGCAGCTTAGCCAGGGGGCGGAGAGAGACCCAGTACTTC
- | TRBD2 | TRBJ2-3 | TRBV6-4 | CASSESGGATDTQYF | TGTGCCAGCAGTGAGAGCGGGGGGGCCACAGATACGCAGTATTTT
few | - | TRBJ2-7 | TRBV4-1 | CASSQAPSRATEQYF | TGCGCCAGCAGCCAAGCTCCTTCTAGGGCGACTGAGCAGTACTTC
few | - | TRBJ1-5 | TRBV7-3 | CASSPGANQPQHF | TGTGCCAGCAGCCCCGGTGCCAATCAGCCCCAGCATTTT
- | - | TRBJ2-3 | TRBV5-1 | CASSEGTDTQYF | TGCGCCAGCAGCGAGGGAACAGATACGCAGTATTTT
- | - | TRBJ2-2 | TRBV15 | CATSRDRYRAAGELFF | TGTGCCACCAGCAGAGATCGATACAGGGCTGCCGGGGAGCTGTTTTTT
- | - | TRBJ2-1 | TRBV7-3 | CASSPNIRDNEQFF | TGTGCCAGCAGCCCGAATATACGAGACAATGAGCAGTTCTTC
few | TRBD1 | TRBJ2-2 | TRBV7-2 | CASSLGAGQGRTGELFF | TGTGCCAGCAGCTTGGGGGCCGGACAGGGAAGGACCGGGGAGCTGTTTTTT
- | TRBD1 | TRBJ1-1 | TRBV5-1 | CASSREGAENTEAFF | TGCGCCAGCAGCCGGGAGGGGGCGGAGAACACTGAAGCTTTCTTT
- | - | TRBJ1-1 | TRBV19 | CASSTRRGAVFTEAFF | TGTGCCAGTAGTACCAGGCGGGGGGCAGTGTTCACTGAAGCTTTCTTT
- | - | TRBJ1-3 | TRBV28 | CASSLLFRGDGNTIYF | TGTGCCAGCAGTTTATTATTCCGGGGAGATGGAAACACCATATATTTT
- | - | TRBJ1-4 | TRBV5-1 | CASSLDRSGEKLFF | TGCGCCAGCAGCTTGGACAGGTCGGGTGAAAAACTGTTTTTT
- | - | TRBJ2-3 | TRBV9 | CASSPRRKSTDTQYF | TGTGCCAGCAGCCCCCGACGGAAGAGCACAGATACGCAGTATTTT
- | - | TRBJ2-5 | TRBV6-1 | CASSEGGVVETQYF | TGTGCCAGCAGTGAAGGAGGGGTAGTGGAGACCCAGTACTTC
once | - | TRBJ1-4 | TRBV7-7 | CASSLAGGFEEKLFF | TGTGCCAGCAGCTTAGCAGGCGGGTTCGAGGAAAAACTGTTTTTT
- | - | TRBJ1-2 | TRBV4-1 | CASSQGIRIFYGYTF | TGCGCCAGCAGCCAAGGGATACGGATATTCTATGGCTACACCTTC
- | - | TRBJ1-2 | TRBV19 | CASRPGARAVYGYTF | TGTGCCAGTAGGCCCGGGGCCAGGGCTGTCTATGGCTACACCTTC
- | - | TRBJ1-2 | TRBV30 | CAWSLSGVRGYTF | TGTGCCTGGAGTTTAAGCGGGGTTCGTGGCTACACCTTC
- | - | TRBJ2-7 | TRBV7-6 | CASSPSRTGTYEQYF | TGTGCCAGCAGCCCGTCACGGACGGGCACCTACGAGCAGTACTTC
- | TRBD2 | TRBJ2-1 | TRBV10-3 | CAIKTGGSYNEQFF | TGTGCCATCAAAACGGGGGGCTCCTACAATGAGCAGTTCTTC
- | - | TRBJ1-5 | TRBV11-2 | CASSLDRNAPQHF | TGTGCCAGCAGCTTAGATCGGAACGCTCCACAGCATTTT
- | - | TRBJ2-7 | TRBV29-1 | CSVRPGQSYEQYF | TGCAGCGTGAGGCCGGGACAATCCTACGAGCAGTACTTC
- | - | TRBJ1-2 | TRBV5-5 | CASSAIQGTYGYTF | TGTGCCAGCAGCGCGATACAGGGAACCTATGGCTACACCTTC
- | - | TRBJ1-5 | TRBV2 | CASGSGPSRVQPQHF | TGTGCCAGCGGGTCGGGACCATCTCGGGTTCAGCCCCAGCATTTT
- | - | TRBJ2-1 | TRBV19 | CASSIGGYNEQFF | TGTGCCAGTAGTATTGGCGGGTACAATGAGCAGTTCTTC
- | - | TRBJ2-7 | TRBV11-2 | CASSRTPGTSGNYEQYF | TGTGCCAGCAGCAGGACCCCCGGGACATCCGGGAACTACGAGCAGTACTTC
few | - | TRBJ1-3 | TRBV7-8 | CATSGRSSGNTIYF | TGTGCCACGAGCGGCAGGAGCTCTGGAAACACCATATATTTT
- | TRBD1 | TRBJ2-7 | TRBV10-1 | CASSRTGGHGQYF | TGCGCCAGCAGTCGGACAGGGGGACATGGGCAGTACTTC
- | TRBD2 | TRBJ2-1 | TRBV27 | CASSQNSGTEVYNEQFF | TGTGCCAGCAGTCAAAATAGCGGGACGGAAGTATACAATGAGCAGTTCTTC
- | - | TRBJ1-5 | TRBV10-3 | CAISESQRKAQPQHF | TGTGCCATCAGTGAGTCCCAGCGTAAGGCTCAGCCCCAGCATTTT
once | - | TRBJ2-7 | TRBV18 | CASSPLRRGQSSYEQYF | TGTGCCAGCTCACCCCTAAGGCGGGGGCAGAGCTCCTACGAGCAGTACTTC
- | - | TRBJ2-7 | TRBV10-3 | CAISGALRYEQYF | TGTGCCATCAGTGGGGCTTTAAGATACGAGCAGTACTTC
- | TRBD1 | TRBJ2-1 | TRBV19 | CASTDTGTAYNEQFF | TGTGCCAGTACTGATACCGGGACAGCCTACAATGAGCAGTTCTTC
- | - | TRBJ1-5 | TRBV28 | CASTSTGGQPQHF | TGTGCCAGCACCTCGACTGGGGGTCAGCCCCAGCATTTT
- | - | TRBJ1-5 | TRBV29-1 | CSVVEGDQPQHF | TGCAGCGTTGTGGAGGGAGATCAGCCCCAGCATTTT
- | - | TRBJ1-1 | TRBV5-1 | CASSLAHNTEAFF | TGCGCCAGCAGCTTGGCACATAACACTGAAGCTTTCTTT
- | - | TRBJ1-5 | TRBV28 | CASRGESQPQHF | TGTGCCAGCAGGGGGGAAAGCCAGCCCCAGCATTTT
- | - | TRBJ1-3 | TRBV4-2 | CASSQDPQVPGNTIYF | TGTGCCAGCAGCCAAGATCCCCAGGTTCCTGGAAACACCATATATTTT
few | TRBD1 | TRBJ1-6 | TRBV18 | CASSLDRDHSPLHF | TGTGCCAGCTCCCTCGACAGGGATCATTCACCCCTCCACTTT
few | - | TRBJ2-5 | TRBV7-8 | CASSSVGTGENQYF | TGTGCCAGCAGCTCAGTCGGGACTGGGGAAAACCAGTACTTC
- | - | TRBJ1-3 | TRBV5-1 | CASSSTLSPSGNTIYF | TGCGCCAGCAGCTCTACTCTTAGTCCTTCTGGAAACACCATATATTTT